The 14 T cell receptor beta chains reported below all come from one sample, sequenced in a study of shared clonotypes between healthy human individuals. Only in-frame clones appear in the TCRdb table, and some are missing; sequencing was by immunoSEQ multiplex PCR. The sample lists about 1.1 million clones, roughly 80% occurring once. Sequencing was carried out using memory CD4+ T cells from PBMCs. The subset was: CD45RA-negative fraction. The receptors derive from a man between 18 and 29 years old in good health. Some clones in this sample may be carry-over from other donors' samples.

The V call is TRBV27, the J call TRBJ1-4, with 9 positions matching TRBD1. With V trimmed by 2 bases and J by 2 bases, 6 bases remained unmatched. The CDR3 has 17 residues. CDR1 and CDR2 (germline): MNHEY, SMNVEV (reference sequence). CDR3 nucleotide sequence: TGTGCCAGCAGTTTAAACAGGGGGCTGTCCACTAATGAAAAACTGTTTTTT. It specifies CASSLNRGLSTNEKLFF.

The chain links TRBV29-1 to TRBJ1-3; D ambiguous. Germline V gives CDR1 SQVTM, CDR2 ANQGSEA. This CDR3 contains 14 residues. The V end was cut by 5 bases, the J end by 2 bases, with 13 bases between. This CDR3 is CSVSRSGPGNTIYF. CDR3 bases: TGCAGCGTTTCGAGGTCCGGACCTGGAAACACCATATATTTT.

This rearrangement joins TRBV27 to TRBJ2-5; 9 bases line up with TRBD2. CDR3 length: 14 residues. The J segment lost 7 bases and the V segment lost 4 bases, leaving 7 bases of the junction unmatched. Looked up from germline, CDR1 is MNHEY and CDR2 is SMNVEV (reference sequence). The CDR3 bases are TGTGCCAGCAGTTCATATAGCGGGAGAGGGACCCAGTACTTC. Protein product: CASSSYSGRGTQYF.

The chain combines TRBV5-4 with TRBJ2-1; 7 bases are shared with TRBD2. Trimming took 0 bases from V and 7 from J; bases not matched to a gene: 7. CDR1 SGHNT and CDR2 YYREEE come from the germline V gene (reference sequence). The CDR3 loop spans 15 amino acids. CDR3 protein: CASSLGAGAHNEQFF. Written as DNA, the CDR3 is TGTGCCAGCAGCTTGGGGGCGGGAGCGCATAATGAGCAGTTCTTC.

The chain employs TRBV28 and TRBJ2-1; 12 positions agree with TRBD2. Germline trimming cut 6 bases from V and 7 bases from J; bases unmatched to any gene: 7. The CDR3 consists of 15 residues. The germline CDR1 and CDR2 sequences are MDHEN and SYDVKM. CDR3 bases: TGTGCCAGCAGCTCGCTAGCGGGAGGGATGAATGAGCAGTTCTTC. As protein: CASSSLAGGMNEQFF.

This chain links TRBV7-9 with TRBJ1-2; no definite D call. Trimming pared 5 bases from V and 7 bases from J, leaving 8 bases between. This CDR3 spans 11 amino acids. Germline CDR1 reads SEHNR; CDR2 reads FQNEAQ (reference sequence). The CDR3 DNA reads as TGTGCCAGCAGCATAAAGGGTGGCTACACCTTC. Protein sequence: CASSIKGGYTF.

The rearrangement links TRBV13 to TRBJ1-1; D call uncertain. The CDR3 contains 14 residues. Germline CDR1 and CDR2: PRHDT and FYEKMQ (reference sequence). V lost 2 bases to trimming and J lost 3 bases, with 10 bases between them. The CDR3 DNA sequence: TGTGCCAGCAGCTTACTGGGTACGGACACTGAAGCTTTCTTT. Translating gives CASSLLGTDTEAFF.

This clone was counted a few times. V is TRBV30 and J is TRBJ1-1, with D unresolved. The germline V gene encodes CDR1 GTSNPN and CDR2 SVGIG (reference sequence). The CDR3 totals 13 residues. The V end was cut by 1 base, the J end by 0 bases, with 6 bases between. The CDR3 coding sequence is TGTGCCTGGAGTGCCAGTATGAACACTGAAGCTTTCTTT. Translation: CAWSASMNTEAFF.

The rearrangement uses TRBV7-9 and TRBJ2-5; possibly TRBD1 for D (5 bases). CDR1 SEHNR and CDR2 FQNEAQ come from the germline V gene (reference sequence). The CDR3 spans 14 residues. The germline V and J ends were trimmed by 1 base and 2 bases, with 8 bases remaining between them. The CDR3 bases are TGTGCCAGCAGCTTAGGGGCAGGGCAAGAGACCCAGTACTTC. It specifies CASSLGAGQETQYF.

The genes are TRBV4-1 and TRBJ2-1; no clear D gene. The V end was cut by 5 bases, the J end by 8 bases, with 16 bases between. The germline gives CDR1 MGHRA, CDR2 YSYEKL. This CDR3 has 14 amino acids. The CDR3 loop is CASSDLRVRDEQFF. The CDR3, as DNA: TGCGCCAGCAGCGATCTTAGGGTTAGGGATGAGCAGTTCTTC.

In this sample, this clone turned up a few times. The chain carries TRBV5-4 and TRBJ2-2; tentative D call: TRBD2 (6 bases). Deletions cut 1 base from V and 4 bases from J, with 14 bases between. The CDR3 length is 16 residues. CDR1 and CDR2 (germline): SGHNT, YYREEE (reference sequence). CDR3 DNA: TGTGCCAGCAGCTTGATCGCCGGGAGTTTCACCGGGGAGCTGTTTTTT. Encoded protein: CASSLIAGSFTGELFF.

J is TRBJ1-2 and V is TRBV5-6; D not certain. Germline CDR1 is SGHDT and CDR2 is YYEEEE. V lost 1 base to trimming and J lost 7 bases, with 14 bases between them. This CDR3 spans 14 amino acids. The CDR3 DNA reads TGTGCCAGCAGCTTGTGGACGCCGAGGAGTGGCTACACCTTC. It translates to CASSLWTPRSGYTF.

The rearrangement links TRBV6-5 to TRBJ2-5, with TRBD2 matching over 10 bases. The germline CDR1 and CDR2 sequences are MNHEY and SVGAGI. This CDR3 has 15 residues. The V segment lost 3 bases and the J segment 5 bases; nucleotides outside the gene matches: 6. CDR3 residues: CASSYSSGSGETQYF. Written as DNA, the CDR3 is TGTGCCAGCAGTTATTCTAGCGGGAGCGGGGAGACCCAGTACTTC.

This clone showed up many times. V usage is TRBV28 and J usage is TRBJ1-1; D remains unclear. V lost 6 bases, J lost 3 bases, and 20 bases lay in between. Looked up from germline, CDR1 is MDHEN and CDR2 is SYDVKM. This CDR3 has 16 residues. CDR3 sequence (DNA): TGTGCCAGCAGCCGTGGTGGGATAGGGTGGGACACTGAAGCTTTCTTT. Amino acids: CASSRGGIGWDTEAFF.